This T cell receptor (beta chain) originates from a study of beta chain features in type 1 diabetes. Study results and limitations: When Type 1 diabetes patients were examined, their TCRB CDR3s proved moderately but significantly shorter in all four CD4+ subsets.

Every isolated RNA sample was fully reverse transcribed, so sequencing captured expressed TCRB transcripts. Sequencing used immunoSEQ multiplex PCR; TCRdb keeps in-frame clones, though not all of them. The sample comprises around 250,000 clones, about a fifth of which are singletons, and 0.028% rests with the top ten. With respect to this clone: Its antigen is unidentified.

The CDR3 contains 12 residues. Germline CDR1 reads LGHNA; CDR2 reads YSLEER. Trimming removed 4 bases from V and 8 bases from J, with 11 bases in between. It was via CD45RO/CCR7/CD25/CD127/CD95/CD27 that CD4+ naive, central memory, regulatory and stem cell-like memory cells were sorted. This chain uses TRBV4-3 with TRBJ1-2; tentative D call: TRBD1 (5 bases). Material for sequencing was naive CD4+ T cells from blood. The TCR was taken from a woman aged 40-49 years with type 1 diabetes. CDR3 sequence reads: CASSLGGVGYTF. The DNA of the CDR3 is TGCGCCAGCAGCCTCGGAGGGGTGGGCTACACCTTC.